These 11 T cell receptor beta chains were all obtained from the same sample, sequenced in a study of T cell changes during pregnancy in multiple sclerosis. TCRdb's table, derived via immunoSEQ multiplex PCR, lists solely in-frame clones and lacks some. The data contain some 60,000 clones, approximately 92% of them seen just once; the ten biggest clones take up roughly 0.34%. The sequenced sample was CD4+ T cells from peripheral blood mononuclear cells, obtained before pregnancy. These receptors all come from a female donor with multiple sclerosis, enrolled in a pregnancy study.

The V call is TRBV6-1, the J call TRBJ1-5, with 9 bases aligning to TRBD1. The CDR3 spans 13 residues. Germline V gene lookup returns CDR1 MNHNS and CDR2 SASEGT. V shed 8 bases and J 6 bases; nucleotides not matched to a gene: 5. CDR3 residues: CASGQGIGQPQHF. Written as DNA, the CDR3 is TGTGCCAGCGGACAGGGGATCGGTCAGCCCCAGCATTTT.

The genes are TRBV29-1 and TRBJ2-7; D is undetermined. This CDR3 is 12 amino acids long. CDR1 is SQVTM and CDR2 is ANQGSEA in the germline V gene. For the CDR3, the DNA is TGCAGGCAGGTCCCGAGAACCTACGAGCAGTACTTC. Its protein product is CRQVPRTYEQYF.

The rearrangement joins TRBV7-9 to TRBJ1-5; tentative D call: TRBD1 (5 bases). The germline V gene has CDR1 SEHNR and CDR2 FQNEAQ (reference sequence). CDR3 length equals 14 residues. V was trimmed by 2 bases and J by 5 bases, leaving 10 bases between them. The CDR3 sequence is CASSLTSQDQPQHF. Written as DNA, the CDR3 is TGTGCCAGCAGCTTAACGTCACAGGATCAGCCCCAGCATTTT.

This chain links TRBV28 with TRBJ2-4, with 8 bases lining up with TRBD2. Trimming at V came to 4 bases and at J to 0 bases, leaving 14 bases not matched to a gene. This CDR3 is built from 19 residues. The V gene's germline CDR1 is MDHEN and CDR2 SYDVKM. The CDR3 sequence: CASSSRLAGNRLAKNIQYF. CDR3 coding DNA: TGTGCCAGCAGTTCTCGGCTAGCGGGCAATAGACTAGCCAAAAACATTCAGTACTTC.

The chain links TRBV19 to TRBJ2-5, with TRBD1 matching over 8 bases. Losses at the gene ends were 9 bases for V and 4 bases for J; bases not matched to a gene: 4. The CDR3 is made up of 12 amino acids. Per the germline V gene, CDR1 is LNHDA and CDR2 is SQIVND (reference sequence). CDR3 region: CASGTGGETQYF. In nucleotides, the CDR3 is TGTGCCAGCGGGACAGGTGGAGAGACCCAGTACTTC.

The chain uses TRBV28 and TRBJ2-1; 7 nucleotides match TRBD2. Germline V gene data show CDR1 as MDHEN and CDR2 as SYDVKM. V lost 6 bases, J lost 1 base, and 9 bases stayed unmatched. CDR3 length equals 16 residues. DNA for the CDR3: TGTGCCAGCAGCGAGGCGGGAGATGGATCCTACAATGAGCAGTTCTTC. Translation: CASSEAGDGSYNEQFF.

The rearrangement links TRBV27 to TRBJ1-3; the D gene is possibly TRBD1 (6 bases). The CDR3 length is 15 residues. CDR1 is MNHEY, CDR2 SMNVEV, per germline (reference sequence). The germline V and J ends were trimmed by 5 bases and 0 bases, with 11 bases remaining between them. CDR3: CASSQGGHSGNTIYF. CDR3 nucleotide sequence: TGTGCCAGCAGTCAAGGGGGTCACTCTGGAAACACCATATATTTT.

The rearrangement uses TRBV5-1 and TRBJ1-1; D is undetermined. CDR1 is SGHRS, CDR2 YFSETQ, per germline. The V gene lost 0 bases and the J gene lost 0 bases, with 9 bases spanning the gap. The CDR3 totals 15 residues. The CDR3 DNA follows: TGCGCCAGCAGCTTGGTGGAGGGCATGAACACTGAAGCTTTCTTT. Translation gives CASSLVEGMNTEAFF.

The V and J genes are TRBV12-5 and TRBJ1-2; 7 positions agree with TRBD1. This CDR3 contains 13 residues. The junction had 3 bases not matched to a gene; V was cut back by 6 bases and J by 2 bases. Germline V CDR1 and CDR2: LGHNT, FRNRAP. CDR3: CASGGDRNYGYTF. CDR3 coding DNA: TGTGCTAGTGGCGGGGACAGAAACTATGGCTACACCTTC. The full variable domain, completed using reference TRBV12-5 and TRBJ1-2, is DARVTQTPRHKVTEMGQEVTMRCQPILGHNTVFWYRQTMMQGLELLAYFRNRAPLDDSGMPKDRFSAEMPDATLATLKIQPSEPRDSAVYFCASGGDRNYGYTFGSGTRLTVV.

This clone appeared a single time. The V and J genes are TRBV10-3 and TRBJ1-2; tentatively, D is TRBD1 (5 bases). The CDR3 covers 15 residues. V shed 4 bases and J shed 0 bases, with 12 bases lying between them. The germline gives CDR1 ENHRY, CDR2 SYGVKD. The CDR3 DNA sequence: TGTGCCATCAGTGTAAAGACAGATGCTAACTATGGCTACACCTTC. Protein product: CAISVKTDANYGYTF.

CDR3 residues: CATSSKTGGNTEAFF. The CDR3 bases are TGTGCCACCAGCTCGAAAACAGGGGGCAACACTGAAGCTTTCTTT. The chain has TRBV15 and TRBJ1-1, with 9 bases that match TRBD1. The ends lost 5 bases at V and 2 bases at J; junction bases unmatched: 6. CDR3 length: 15 residues. Germline loops: CDR1 LNHNV, CDR2 YYDKDF (reference sequence).